This record concerns one TCR beta chain sequence. The protocol was immunoSEQ multiplex PCR, while the TCRdb copy is restricted to in-frame clones and leaves out a portion. The sample records approximately 200,000 clones, around 83% being singletons. This specimen belongs to a study of blood T cell repertoires in COVID-19. Germline CDR1 SGHTA, CDR2 FQGNSA. V was trimmed by 4 bases and J by 2 bases, leaving 15 bases between them. This CDR3 region has 15 residues. The V gene is TRBV7-2, the J gene TRBJ2-7; weak D call: TRBD1 (6 bases). Sequencing was done on a sample of PBMCs or T cells enriched from blood (not recorded which). This receptor was taken from a woman between 40 and 50 years old with acute COVID-19. DNA of the CDR3: TGTGCCAGCAGCTCCCTAGGGGACAACACCTACGAGCAGTACTTC. Translated: CASSSLGDNTYEQYF.